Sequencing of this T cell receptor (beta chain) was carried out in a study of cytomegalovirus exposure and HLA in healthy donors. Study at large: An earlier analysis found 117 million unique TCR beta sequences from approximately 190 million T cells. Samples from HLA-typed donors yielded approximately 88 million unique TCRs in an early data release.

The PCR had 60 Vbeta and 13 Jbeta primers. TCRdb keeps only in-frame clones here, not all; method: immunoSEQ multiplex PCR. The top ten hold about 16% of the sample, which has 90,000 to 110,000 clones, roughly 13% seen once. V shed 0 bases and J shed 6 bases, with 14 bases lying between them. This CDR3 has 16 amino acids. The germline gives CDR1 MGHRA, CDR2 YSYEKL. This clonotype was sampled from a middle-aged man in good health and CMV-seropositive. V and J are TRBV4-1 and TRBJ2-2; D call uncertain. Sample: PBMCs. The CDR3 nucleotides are TGCGCCAGCAGCCAAGATCGACCTAGTGTACCCGGGGAGCTGTTTTTT. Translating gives CASSQDRPSVPGELFF.